This T cell receptor (beta chain) was obtained from a study of T cells after posttransplantation cyclophosphamide (dated by TCRdb to 2016 to 2017). A note on the overall study: Using TRB sequencing, the study followed how the T cell repertoire rebuilt after myeloablative bone marrow transplantation with posttransplantation cyclophosphamide given as GVHD prophylaxis. In 3 patients, up to about 3 additional blood samples taken between 2 and 5.2 years after transplant also underwent TRB sequencing, as did pretransplant blood from a handful of patients. Public TRB sequences were queried against a database of over 3,000 sequences associated with responses to pathogens, tumor antigens, self-antigens and alloantigens. Samples from some 32 PTCy-treated patients and about 17 related bone marrow donors of those patients were subjected to antigen receptor sequencing. Blood from all 30 or so PTCy patients with 1-year posttransplant specimens was subjected to TRB sequencing. Because TRA and TRB clonality correlated tightly in some 10 samples, the subsequent TCR analyses were limited to TRB only.

TRB sequencing used genomic DNA with the immunoSEQ assay at survey resolution or the hsTCRB kit. Concerning the study's data processing: The immunoSEQ software was used for initial read processing, and the LymphoSeq R package was used for repertoire analyses. Clonality was calculated as 1 minus normalized Shannon entropy, and the Gini coefficient was also calculated for each TRB dataset. Phenotypes of unsorted samples were inferred by mapping TRB sequences from sorted subsets of the recipient or donor onto unsorted samples of the same recipient. TCRdb limited this immuneACCESS table to in-frame rearrangements with V and J called. A share of clones is missing; checked studies link under half to unresolved V genes, and the rest is unexplained. That table furnishes V, J and clone size, whereas the DNA furnished D and trimming. For this sample the table gives some 49,000 clones, of which roughly nine tenths were detected only once. In total, the top ten clones hold 3% to 3.5% of the sample.

The paper as a whole reports these results and caveats: Across 45 patients, recipient CMV seropositivity and CMV reactivation were highly associated with TRB clonality; PTCy diversity was similar to CNI/methotrexate controls. The TRB repertoires of T cells infiltrating skin or GI tract showed only limited overlap with the TRB repertoires of T cells in blood. Donor-recipient similarity was low at 1-2 months but rose over the first year, and later blood repertoires were often dominated by donor CD8+ memory clones.

Note on this clone: Its cognate antigen has yet to be identified. No base quality information exists; no much larger clone differs at one position.

Related bone marrow donors provided peripheral blood samples on the day of marrow donation. Peripheral blood and bone marrow mononuclear cells were isolated by Ficoll-Hypaque density centrifugation and cryopreserved. The origin of this receptor is a woman aged 45-65 years in good health and a related stem cell transplant donor. Sequenced material: PBMCs.

The CDR3 in this case is CASSLAGESNQPQHF. The DNA reads TGCGCCAGCAGCTTGGCAGGGGAGAGCAATCAGCCCCAGCATTTT. Recombination linked TRBV5-1 to TRBJ1-5, and possibly TRBD1, on 6 matching bases. A distance of 8 bases separates the germline ends of V and J, which lose 0 bases and 1 base respectively. The germline V gene sets CDR1 to SGHRS and CDR2 to YFSETQ. From the cysteine up to the phenylalanine, the CDR3 has a length of 15 residues. Only the CDR3 region is kept as DNA, spanning 45 bases read in frame from base 1.